This T cell receptor beta chain is from a study of T-cell reconstitution after alpha-beta-depleted transplantation in children. Study-wide results and limits: T-cell counts and diversity at one year post-transplant came mainly from newly produced T cells. As was reported, about two months after transplant, alpha-beta T cells came from several hundred expanded graft clones.

As it was prepared, the TCRbeta library received unique molecular identifiers. TCRdb reanalysed the PCR reads using MiXCR and keeps one entry per CDR3 protein. The table shows some 220,000 distinct CDR3 sequences, with about a tenth occurring only once. This clonotype was seen many times. Its antigen is as yet unknown. The sample here was PBMCs, taken before TCRalphabeta/CD19-depleted stem cell transplant. This clonotype originated in a child in the first two years of life with acute myeloid leukemia, due to receive a stem cell transplant.

The CDR3, as DNA: TGCAGTGCTAGAGATTCAAGCGGGAGTGGCGAGCAGTACTTC. Protein: CSARDSSGSGEQYF. V usage is TRBV20-1 and J usage is TRBJ2-7; 8 bases line up with TRBD2. The CDR3 length is 14 residues. The germline gives CDR1 DFQATT, CDR2 SNEGSKA (reference sequence). The V and J ends lost 0 bases and 6 bases, in that order; junction bases with no gene match: 7.